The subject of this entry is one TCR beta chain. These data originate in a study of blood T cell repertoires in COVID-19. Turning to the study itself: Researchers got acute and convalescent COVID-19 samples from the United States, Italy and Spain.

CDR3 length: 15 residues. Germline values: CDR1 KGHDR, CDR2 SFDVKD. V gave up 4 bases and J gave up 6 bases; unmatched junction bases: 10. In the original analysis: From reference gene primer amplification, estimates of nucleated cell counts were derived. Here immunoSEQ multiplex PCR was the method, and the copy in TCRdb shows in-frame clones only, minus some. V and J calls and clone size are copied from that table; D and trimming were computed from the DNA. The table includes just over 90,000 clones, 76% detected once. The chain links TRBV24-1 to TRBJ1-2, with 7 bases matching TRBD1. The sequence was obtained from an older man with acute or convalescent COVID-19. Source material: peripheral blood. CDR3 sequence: CATSDSGTALNGYTF. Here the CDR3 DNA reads TGTGCCACCAGTGACTCCGGGACAGCATTGAATGGCTACACCTTC.